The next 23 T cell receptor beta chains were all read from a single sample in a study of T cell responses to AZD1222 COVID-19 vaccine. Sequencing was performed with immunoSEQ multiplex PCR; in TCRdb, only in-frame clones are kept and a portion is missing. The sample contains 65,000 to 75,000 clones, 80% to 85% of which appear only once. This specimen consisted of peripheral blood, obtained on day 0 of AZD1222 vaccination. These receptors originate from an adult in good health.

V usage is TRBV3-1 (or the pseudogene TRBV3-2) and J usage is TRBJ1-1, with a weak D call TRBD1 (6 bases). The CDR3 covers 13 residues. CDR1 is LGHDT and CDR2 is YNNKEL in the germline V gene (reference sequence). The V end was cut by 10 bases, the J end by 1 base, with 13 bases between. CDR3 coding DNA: TGTGCCACCCGGACAGCAGCGAACACTGAAGCTTTCTTT. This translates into CATRTAANTEAFF.

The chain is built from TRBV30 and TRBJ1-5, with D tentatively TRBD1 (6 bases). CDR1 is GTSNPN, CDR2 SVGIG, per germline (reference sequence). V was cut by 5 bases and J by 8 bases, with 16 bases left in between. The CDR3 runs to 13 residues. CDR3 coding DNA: TGTGCCTGGCTAGTTCAGGGGATGAAGCCCCAGCATTTT. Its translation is CAWLVQGMKPQHF.

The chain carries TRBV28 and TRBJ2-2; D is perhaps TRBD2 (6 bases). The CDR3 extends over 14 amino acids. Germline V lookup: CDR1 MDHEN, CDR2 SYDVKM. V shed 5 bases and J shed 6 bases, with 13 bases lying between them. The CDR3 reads CASSKLAAAGELFF. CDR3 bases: TGTGCCAGCAGTAAACTAGCCGCAGCCGGGGAGCTGTTTTTT.

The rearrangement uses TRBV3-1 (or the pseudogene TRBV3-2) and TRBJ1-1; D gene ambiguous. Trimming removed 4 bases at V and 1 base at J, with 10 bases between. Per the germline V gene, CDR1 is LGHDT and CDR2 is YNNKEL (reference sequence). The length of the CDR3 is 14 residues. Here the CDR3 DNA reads TGTGCCAGCAGCCGGCAAAACCGGAACACTGAAGCTTTCTTT. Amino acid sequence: CASSRQNRNTEAFF.

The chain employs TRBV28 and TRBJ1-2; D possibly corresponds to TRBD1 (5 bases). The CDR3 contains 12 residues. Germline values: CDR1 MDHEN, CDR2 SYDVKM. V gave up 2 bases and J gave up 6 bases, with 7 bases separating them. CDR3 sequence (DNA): TGTGCCAGCAGTTTACCGGGGGATGGCTACACCTTC. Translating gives CASSLPGDGYTF.

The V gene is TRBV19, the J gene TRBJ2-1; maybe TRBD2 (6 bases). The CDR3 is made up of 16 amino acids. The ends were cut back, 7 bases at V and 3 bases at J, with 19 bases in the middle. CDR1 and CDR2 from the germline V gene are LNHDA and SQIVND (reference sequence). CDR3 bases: TGTGCCAGTACCGTAAAGACGGGGGTAAGCTACAATGAGCAGTTCTTC. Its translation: CASTVKTGVSYNEQFF.

CDR3 residues: CASSGTSGGANEQFF. CDR3 coding DNA: TGTGCCAGCAGCGGGACTAGCGGGGGGGCTAATGAGCAGTTCTTC. V gene TRBV9 combines with J gene TRBJ2-1; TRBD2 matches at 15 bases. Germline V CDR1 and CDR2: SGDLS, YYNGEE. V dropped 3 bases and J dropped 7; count of bases not matched to a gene: 2. This CDR3 has 15 residues.

CDR3 sequence (DNA): TGTGCCTGGAGTCCCAGGAATCCAGGCGCTTTCTTT. Encoded protein: CAWSPRNPGAFF. The chain uses TRBV30 and TRBJ1-1; D remains unclear. Germline V gene lookup returns CDR1 GTSNPN and CDR2 SVGIG (reference sequence). V was trimmed by 2 bases and J by 11 bases, leaving 15 bases between them. The CDR3 sequence is 12 residues long.

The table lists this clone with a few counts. CDR3 in amino acids: CASSEMGRRGYTF. CDR3 sequence (DNA): TGTGCCAGCAGTGAGATGGGAAGGCGTGGCTACACCTTC. This chain uses TRBV6-1 with TRBJ1-2; the D is unclear. The CDR3 is 13 residues long. V lost 3 bases and J 7 bases, leaving 12 bases between the germline ends. Per germline, CDR1 MNHNS and CDR2 SASEGT.

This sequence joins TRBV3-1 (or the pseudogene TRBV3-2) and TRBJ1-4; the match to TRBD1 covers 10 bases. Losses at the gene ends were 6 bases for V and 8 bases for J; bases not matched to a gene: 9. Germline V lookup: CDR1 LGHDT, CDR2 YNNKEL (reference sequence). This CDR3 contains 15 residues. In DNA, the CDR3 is TGTGCCAGCAGTCCGGGACAGGGGACAAGAGAAAAACTGTTTTTT. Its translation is CASSPGQGTREKLFF.

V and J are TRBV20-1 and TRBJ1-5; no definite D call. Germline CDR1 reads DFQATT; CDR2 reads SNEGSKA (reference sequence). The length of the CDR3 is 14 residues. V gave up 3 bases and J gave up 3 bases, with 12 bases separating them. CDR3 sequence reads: CSASGGNDNQPQHF. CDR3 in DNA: TGCAGTGCTAGTGGAGGTAATGACAATCAGCCCCAGCATTTT.

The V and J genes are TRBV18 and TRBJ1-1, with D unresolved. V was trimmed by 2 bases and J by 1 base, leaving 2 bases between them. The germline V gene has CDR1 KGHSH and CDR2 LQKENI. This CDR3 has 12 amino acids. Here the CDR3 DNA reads TGTGCCAGCTCACCAGCGAACACTGAAGCTTTCTTT. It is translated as CASSPANTEAFF.

The CDR3 sequence: CASSSGQGTEAFF. CDR3 bases: TGTGCCAGCAGTTCAGGACAGGGGACTGAAGCTTTCTTT. This chain uses TRBV28 with TRBJ1-1; 9 nucleotides align to TRBD1. The CDR3 loop spans 13 amino acids. In germline, CDR1 is MDHEN, CDR2 SYDVKM. Losses at the gene ends were 4 bases for V and 5 bases for J; bases not matched to a gene: 2.

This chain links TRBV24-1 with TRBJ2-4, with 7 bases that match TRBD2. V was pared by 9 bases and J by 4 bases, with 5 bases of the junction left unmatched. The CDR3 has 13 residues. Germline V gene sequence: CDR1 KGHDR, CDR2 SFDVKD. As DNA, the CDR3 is TGTGCCACCTCCGGGGGGATAAAAAACATTCAGTACTTC. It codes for CATSGGIKNIQYF.

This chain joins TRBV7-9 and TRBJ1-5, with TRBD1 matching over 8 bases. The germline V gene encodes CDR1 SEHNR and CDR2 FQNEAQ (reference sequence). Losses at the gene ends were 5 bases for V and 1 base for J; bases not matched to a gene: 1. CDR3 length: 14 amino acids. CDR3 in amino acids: CASSQGASNQPQHF. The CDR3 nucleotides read TGTGCCAGCAGCCAGGGGGCCAGCAATCAGCCCCAGCATTTT.

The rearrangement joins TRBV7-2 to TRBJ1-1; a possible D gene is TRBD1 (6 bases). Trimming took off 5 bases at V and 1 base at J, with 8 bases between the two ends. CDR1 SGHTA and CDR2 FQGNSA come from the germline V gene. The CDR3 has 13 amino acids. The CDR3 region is CASSRGQNTEAFF. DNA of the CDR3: TGTGCCAGCAGCAGGGGACAGAACACTGAAGCTTTCTTT.

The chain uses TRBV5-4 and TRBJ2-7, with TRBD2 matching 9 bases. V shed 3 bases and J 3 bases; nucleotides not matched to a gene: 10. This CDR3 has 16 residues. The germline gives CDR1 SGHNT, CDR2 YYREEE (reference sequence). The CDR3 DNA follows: TGTGCCAGCAGCTCCGGGGGTAGCGGGGGTTACTACGAGCAGTACTTC. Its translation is CASSSGGSGGYYEQYF.

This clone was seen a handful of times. The CDR3 sequence is CASSLGLAGESTGELFF. The CDR3 DNA follows: TGCGCCAGCAGCTTGGGGCTAGCGGGGGAGAGCACCGGGGAGCTGTTTTTT. The chain links TRBV5-1 to TRBJ2-2, with 10 bases matching TRBD2. V was clipped by 0 bases and J by 4 bases; unmatched bases: 6. This CDR3 spans 17 amino acids. The germline CDR1 and CDR2 sequences are SGHRS and YFSETQ.

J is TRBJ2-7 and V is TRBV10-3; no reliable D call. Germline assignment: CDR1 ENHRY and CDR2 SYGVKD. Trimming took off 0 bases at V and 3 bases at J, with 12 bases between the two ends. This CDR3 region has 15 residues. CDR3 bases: TGTGCCATCAGTGAGTCGGTAGTTTTGGTCTACGAGCAGTACTTC. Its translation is CAISESVVLVYEQYF.

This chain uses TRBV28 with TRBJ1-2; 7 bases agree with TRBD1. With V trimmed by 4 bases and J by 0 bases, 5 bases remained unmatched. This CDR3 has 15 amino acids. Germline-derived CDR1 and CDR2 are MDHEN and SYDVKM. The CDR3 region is CASSSRGSANYGYTF. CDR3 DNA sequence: TGTGCCAGCAGTTCCAGGGGGTCCGCTAACTATGGCTACACCTTC.

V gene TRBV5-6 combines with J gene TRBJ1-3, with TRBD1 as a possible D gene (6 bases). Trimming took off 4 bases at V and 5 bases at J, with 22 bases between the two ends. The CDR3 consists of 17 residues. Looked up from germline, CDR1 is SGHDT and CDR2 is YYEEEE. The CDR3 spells CASSPPQGAGARNTIYF. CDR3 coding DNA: TGTGCCAGCAGCCCCCCGCAAGGGGCAGGGGCAAGAAACACCATATATTTT.

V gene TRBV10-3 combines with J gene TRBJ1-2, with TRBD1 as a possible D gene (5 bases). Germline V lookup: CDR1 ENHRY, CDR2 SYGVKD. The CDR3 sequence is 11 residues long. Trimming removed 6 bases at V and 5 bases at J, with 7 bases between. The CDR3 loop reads CAISRQYGYTF. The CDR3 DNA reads TGTGCCATCAGCCGACAGTATGGCTACACCTTC.

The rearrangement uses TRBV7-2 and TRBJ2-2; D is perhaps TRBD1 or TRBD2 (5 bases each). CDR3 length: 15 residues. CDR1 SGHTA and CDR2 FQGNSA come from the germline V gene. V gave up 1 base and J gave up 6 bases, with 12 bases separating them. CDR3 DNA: TGTGCCAGCAGCTTAGTCCCGAGGGGCGCCGGGGAGCTGTTTTTT. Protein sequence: CASSLVPRGAGELFF.